This T cell receptor beta chain emerged from a study of cytomegalovirus exposure and HLA in healthy donors. Primers for the PCR totalled 60 Vbeta and 13 Jbeta. Here immunoSEQ multiplex PCR was the method, and the copy in TCRdb shows in-frame clones only, minus some. This table has more than 95,000 clones, over 60% appearing once. All donors participated as healthy donors of bone marrow. Donors were ostensibly healthy at sampling, although undocumented immune exposures were probable. V was pared by 6 bases and J by 7 bases, with 18 bases between. CDR1 and CDR2 from the germline V gene are MDHEN and SYDVKM. The CDR3 is 14 residues long.

This sequence was found in a man aged 60 to 75 in good health and CMV-seropositive. V is TRBV28 and J is TRBJ1-2; no definite D call. Material for sequencing was PBMCs. CDR3 protein: CASSPVLSSGGYTF. CDR3 coding DNA: TGTGCCAGCAGCCCCGTCCTTTCGTCAGGTGGCTACACCTTC.